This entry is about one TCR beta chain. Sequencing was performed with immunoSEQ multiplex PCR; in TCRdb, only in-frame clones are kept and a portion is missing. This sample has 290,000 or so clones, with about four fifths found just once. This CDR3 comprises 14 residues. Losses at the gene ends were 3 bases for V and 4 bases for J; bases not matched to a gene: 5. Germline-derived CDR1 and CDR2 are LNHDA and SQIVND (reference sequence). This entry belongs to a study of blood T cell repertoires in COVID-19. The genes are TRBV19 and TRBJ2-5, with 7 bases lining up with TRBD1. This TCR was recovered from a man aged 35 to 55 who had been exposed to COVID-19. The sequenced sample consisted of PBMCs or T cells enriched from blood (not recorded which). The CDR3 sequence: CASSIGQVRETQYF. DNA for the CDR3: TGTGCCAGTAGTATCGGACAGGTACGAGAGACCCAGTACTTC.